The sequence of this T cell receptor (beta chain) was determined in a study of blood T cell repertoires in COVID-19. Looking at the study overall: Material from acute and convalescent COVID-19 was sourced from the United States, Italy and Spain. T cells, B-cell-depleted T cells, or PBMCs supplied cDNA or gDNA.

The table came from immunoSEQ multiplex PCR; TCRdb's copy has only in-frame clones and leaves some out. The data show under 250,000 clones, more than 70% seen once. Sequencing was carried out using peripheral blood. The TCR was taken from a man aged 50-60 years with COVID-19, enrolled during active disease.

The CDR3 nucleotides read TGTGCCAGCAGTTTTAGCACGGGGACCCAGTACTTC. Translating it yields CASSFSTGTQYF. This chain joins TRBV6-5 and TRBJ2-5, with D unclear. The germline CDR1 and CDR2 sequences are MNHEY and SVGAGI. V was pared by 4 bases and J by 7 bases, with 10 bases between. The CDR3 is 12 amino acids.